This T cell receptor beta chain was captured by sequencing in a study of T cells after yellow fever vaccination. In the study overall: The SMART-Seq v4 Ultra Low Input method served to prepare the low-cell-number fractions. Study-wide points: Abundant clonotypes from the bulk population could get into FACS-sorted repertoires as contaminants. The booster response re-showed most primary clones: around 96% CD4, approximately 90% CD8.

UMIs were added to TCR cDNA along with a universal primer site when it was made by 5'RACE template switching. Using its own MiXCR run on the 5' RACE reads, TCRdb lists one record per CDR3 protein. Of more than 300,000 distinct CDR3 sequences detected, about 10% appear once; the ten largest clones hold over 3%. With respect to this clonotype: Antigen: not known.

Trimming left V 4 bases short and J 3 bases short, with 19 bases between. The CDR3 covers 18 residues. Germline-derived CDR1 and CDR2 are MGHRA and YSYEKL. The origin of this receptor is a man aged 18 to 30 who received the YFV17D yellow fever vaccine. The chain links TRBV4-1 to TRBJ2-6; D is perhaps TRBD1 (5 bases). Material: CD4+ T cells sorted from PBMCs, obtained 45 days after the yellow fever booster vaccination. As DNA, the CDR3 is TGCGCCAGCAGCCCTCCCGGTGGCAGGGTGTTTGGGGCCAACGTCCTGACTTTC. Translating it yields CASSPPGGRVFGANVLTF.